Presented here are 31 T cell receptor beta chains from one specimen sequenced in a study of OX40 agonist ivuxolimab in advanced cancers. Measured with immunoSEQ multiplex PCR; TCRdb has only the in-frame clones, and not every one. The sample includes 35,000 to 50,000 clones, roughly 90% of them seen just once. The input for sequencing was CD4+ or CD8+ T cells sorted from blood, taken in a trial of the OX40 agonist ivuxolimab. These receptors came from an adult with an advanced solid tumor such as melanoma, head and neck, liver or kidney cancer.

The gene calls are TRBV19 and TRBJ2-2, with 7 bases identical to TRBD1. Germline V lookup: CDR1 LNHDA, CDR2 SQIVND (reference sequence). Trimming took 7 bases from V and 6 from J; bases not matched to a gene: 11. The CDR3 length is 15 residues. Written as DNA, the CDR3 is TGTGCCAGTACCCCCTGGACAGGAATCTCCGGGGAGCTGTTTTTT. Amino acid sequence: CASTPWTGISGELFF.

The rearrangement uses TRBV7-6 and TRBJ2-2; D gene uncertain. Trimming removed 4 bases at V and 5 bases at J, with 8 bases between. CDR3 size: 13 residues. The germline V gene has CDR1 SGHVS and CDR2 FNYEAQ. The CDR3, as DNA: TGTGCCAGCAGCTCAAGGGATACCGGGGAGCTGTTTTTT. Amino acids: CASSSRDTGELFF.

The rearrangement uses TRBV4-1 and TRBJ2-2; D ambiguous. V shed 4 bases and J shed 4 bases, with 7 bases lying between them. CDR3 length equals 13 residues. Germline V lookup: CDR1 MGHRA, CDR2 YSYEKL. This CDR3 is CASSPQLTGELFF. DNA for the CDR3: TGCGCCAGCAGCCCTCAGCTCACCGGGGAGCTGTTTTTT.

This clone came up a few times. V gene TRBV9 combines with J gene TRBJ2-7, with 8 bases identical to TRBD2. The CDR3 covers 14 residues. The trim removed 4 bases at V and 3 bases at J, leaving 6 bases unmatched. Germline-derived CDR1 and CDR2 are SGDLS and YYNGEE. This CDR3 is CASSPGTSLYEQYF. The CDR3 DNA reads as TGTGCCAGCAGCCCCGGGACTAGTCTCTACGAGCAGTACTTC.

This sequence joins TRBV30 and TRBJ1-2; D not certain. Trimming took off 0 bases at V and 7 bases at J, with 21 bases between the two ends. CDR1 and CDR2 (germline): GTSNPN, SVGIG (reference sequence). The CDR3 totals 16 residues. Here the CDR3 DNA reads TGTGCCTGGAGTGTACGGGAGCGTGAAAAGACCGCTGGCTACACCTTC. It encodes CAWSVREREKTAGYTF.

This clone came up many times. V usage is TRBV10-3 and J usage is TRBJ1-3; TRBD1 is a possible D gene (6 bases). The CDR3 spans 16 residues. Germline V gene data show CDR1 as ENHRY and CDR2 as SYGVKD. Trimming cost V 3 bases and J 3 bases, with 15 bases left between them. In nucleotides, the CDR3 is TGTGCCATCAGTGACCCCACAGGGAGTATTGGAAACACCATATATTTT. This encodes CAISDPTGSIGNTIYF.

The chain is built from TRBV7-2 and TRBJ2-7; D gene ambiguous. Trimming took off 0 bases at V and 3 bases at J, with 6 bases between the two ends. Per the germline V gene, CDR1 is SGHTA and CDR2 is FQGNSA. This CDR3 has 13 amino acids. This chain's CDR3 is CASSLAGNYEQYF. CDR3 in DNA: TGTGCCAGCAGCTTAGCAGGGAACTACGAGCAGTACTTC.

The chain combines TRBV7-8 with TRBJ2-6; 9 nucleotides line up with TRBD1. The J segment lost 2 bases and the V segment lost 1 base, leaving 9 bases of the junction unmatched. This CDR3 comprises 19 residues. Germline V gene lookup returns CDR1 SGHVS and CDR2 FQNEAQ. DNA for the CDR3: TGTGCCAGCAGCTTAGAAACAGGGGGCACTTGGGCTGGGGCCAACGTCCTGACTTTC. Translated: CASSLETGGTWAGANVLTF.

About this clone itself: The same CDR3 arises from other DNA sequences in this sample as well. The chain recombines TRBV28 with TRBJ1-2; the match to TRBD1 covers 8 bases. Germline assignment: CDR1 MDHEN and CDR2 SYDVKM. Germline trimming cut 4 bases from V and 2 bases from J; bases unmatched to any gene: 15. The length of the CDR3 is 18 residues. The CDR3 sequence: CASSSALGQGAANYGYTF. In nucleotides, the CDR3 is TGTGCCAGCAGTTCCGCCTTGGGGCAGGGGGCTGCGAACTATGGCTACACCTTC.

The genes are TRBV6-1 and TRBJ1-1; D gene uncertain. The CDR3 is made up of 13 amino acids. V was trimmed by 7 bases and J by 3 bases, leaving 12 bases between them. The germline CDR1 and CDR2 sequences are MNHNS and SASEGT. CDR3 nucleotide sequence: TGTGCCAGCACTAAGGAGACATACACTGAAGCTTTCTTT. Protein product: CASTKETYTEAFF.

This sequence joins TRBV6-6 and TRBJ2-3, with TRBD2 identical over 15 bases. This CDR3 is built from 16 residues. V was clipped by 4 bases and J by 3 bases; unmatched bases: 2. Germline V gene lookup returns CDR1 MNHNY and CDR2 SVGAGI (reference sequence). The CDR3 bases are TGTGCCAGCAGTTGGACTAGCGGGGGGGCTACAGATACGCAGTATTTT. Amino acids: CASSWTSGGATDTQYF.

The gene calls are TRBV30 and TRBJ1-2; 12 positions match TRBD1. Per the germline V gene, CDR1 is GTSNPN and CDR2 is SVGIG (reference sequence). The CDR3 consists of 14 residues. The V and J ends lost 0 bases and 7 bases, in that order; junction bases with no gene match: 3. CDR3 region: CAWSVGTGGIGYTF. CDR3 nucleotides: TGTGCCTGGAGTGTAGGGACAGGGGGCATTGGCTACACCTTC.

The CDR3 nucleotides are TGTGCCAGCAGTTTTGAGGACAGCCAAGAGACCCAGTACTTC. Amino acids: CASSFEDSQETQYF. The chain has TRBV27 and TRBJ2-5; perhaps TRBD1 as D (6 bases). Germline loops: CDR1 MNHEY, CDR2 SMNVEV (reference sequence). V lost 3 bases and J 1 base, leaving 9 bases between the germline ends. The CDR3 sequence is 14 residues long.

The chain recombines TRBV12-5 with TRBJ1-2, with 9 bases fitting TRBD1. The germline gives CDR1 LGHNT, CDR2 FRNRAP. V shed 6 bases, J shed 6 bases, and the junction held 14 bases outside the gene matches. The CDR3 has 16 residues. CDR3 coding DNA: TGTGCTAGTGGCCCTCAATTCAACAGGGGGCAAAATGGCTACACCTTC. This sequence encodes CASGPQFNRGQNGYTF.

The J gene is TRBJ1-1, the V gene TRBV9; D is uncertain. V lost 4 bases and J 7 bases, leaving 11 bases between the germline ends. Germline assignment: CDR1 SGDLS and CDR2 YYNGEE. CDR3 length: 12 residues. The CDR3 sequence is CASSLTDLEAFF. CDR3 DNA: TGTGCCAGCAGCCTCACAGATCTTGAAGCTTTCTTT.

This rearrangement joins TRBV7-2 to TRBJ2-7; TRBD2 matches at 8 bases. Trimming took 1 base from V and 7 from J; bases not matched to a gene: 9. The CDR3 has 15 residues. CDR1 and CDR2 (germline): SGHTA, FQGNSA. The chain's CDR3 is CASSLVTGGPDEQYV. The CDR3 DNA reads as TGTGCCAGCAGCTTAGTTACGGGGGGGCCGGATGAGCAGTACGTC.

V gene TRBV13 combines with J gene TRBJ2-5, with D possibly TRBD2 on 5 matching bases. The CDR3 is 16 residues long. CDR1 is PRHDT, CDR2 FYEKMQ, per germline (reference sequence). Trimming took off 4 bases at V and 3 bases at J, with 18 bases between the two ends. The CDR3 loop is CASSSRRGTHKETQYF. The CDR3 DNA follows: TGTGCCAGCAGCTCCCGCCGGGGTACTCATAAAGAGACCCAGTACTTC.

V and J are TRBV6-1 and TRBJ1-1; D gene uncertain. The CDR3 has 13 residues. V was clipped by 7 bases and J by 4 bases, with 13 bases between them. Germline CDR1 MNHNS, CDR2 SASEGT. Written as DNA, the CDR3 is TGTGCCAGCACCAAACCGGCAAGCACTGAAGCTTTCTTT. This translates into CASTKPASTEAFF.

The chain employs TRBV7-9 and TRBJ1-5; no clear D. Germline V gives CDR1 SEHNR, CDR2 FQNEAQ (reference sequence). Between the trimmed V and J ends, which lost 1 base and 7 bases, there was a span of 8 bases. The CDR3 is 13 residues long. CDR3 DNA sequence: TGTGCCAGCAGCTTAGGGGGTACCCAGCCCCAGCATTTT. Encoded protein: CASSLGGTQPQHF.

V is TRBV7-2 and J is TRBJ2-3, with D unclear. The ends were cut back, 6 bases at V and 0 bases at J, with 7 bases in the middle. The CDR3 is 13 residues long. Germline assignment: CDR1 SGHTA and CDR2 FQGNSA. The CDR3 DNA sequence: TGTGCCAGCAGTGGCGGCAGCACAGATACGCAGTATTTT. This sequence encodes CASSGGSTDTQYF.

The V call is TRBV10-3, the J call TRBJ1-2; 7 positions match TRBD1. The CDR3 covers 18 residues. J was trimmed by 3 bases and V by 4 bases; bases with no gene match: 17. CDR1 is ENHRY, CDR2 SYGVKD, per germline. The CDR3 protein is CAISAYGTDRRADYGYTF. The CDR3 bases are TGTGCCATCAGTGCCTACGGGACAGACCGAAGAGCGGACTATGGCTACACCTTC.

The chain uses TRBV15 and TRBJ1-5; D gene uncertain. Germline loops: CDR1 LNHNV, CDR2 YYDKDF (reference sequence). The length of the CDR3 is 15 residues. V dropped 0 bases and J dropped 5 bases, with 11 bases sitting between them. CDR3 sequence reads: CATSRDVQLDQPQHF. CDR3 coding DNA: TGTGCCACCAGCAGAGATGTACAGCTAGATCAGCCCCAGCATTTT.

This clone was seen just once. The rearrangement joins TRBV9 to TRBJ2-5; 11 bases map to TRBD1. The DNA end lines up better with TRBJ2-7; the J call may be wrong. The CDR3 spans 16 residues. Germline CDR1 reads SGDLS; CDR2 reads YYNGEE. The CDR3 is CASSVGGGQGAYEQYF. CDR3 coding DNA: TGTGCCAGCAGCGTAGGAGGGGGACAGGGGGCCTACGAGCAGTACTTC.

This clone was counted a single time. The rearrangement uses TRBV25-1 and TRBJ1-2; D not resolved. CDR3 length equals 13 residues. The V gene lost 8 bases and the J gene lost 7 bases, with 17 bases spanning the gap. From germline, CDR1 is MGHDK and CDR2 SYGVNS. The CDR3, as DNA: TGTGCCAGCCTGGGCCCCGGTATAGGTGGCTACACCTTC. It encodes CASLGPGIGGYTF.

The rearrangement uses TRBV5-1 and TRBJ2-2, with a tentative D call TRBD1 (6 bases). Per the germline V gene, CDR1 is SGHRS and CDR2 is YFSETQ. This CDR3 spans 15 amino acids. V shed 8 bases and J shed 0 bases, with 14 bases lying between them. CDR3 in amino acids: CASTQGTSNTGELFF. CDR3 coding DNA: TGCGCCAGTACGCAGGGGACGTCGAACACCGGGGAGCTGTTTTTT.

This chain joins TRBV6-1 and TRBJ2-7; no clear D gene. This CDR3 has 14 amino acids. Between the trimmed V and J ends, which lost 0 bases and 2 bases, there was a span of 8 bases. Germline lookup yields CDR1 MNHNS and CDR2 SASEGT. The DNA of the CDR3 is TGTGCCAGCAGTGAAGCTCGGTCGGCCTACGAGCAGTACGTC. Protein product: CASSEARSAYEQYV.

The chain combines TRBV15 with TRBJ2-1; D may be TRBD1 or TRBD2 (7 bases each). The CDR3 extends over 16 amino acids. Germline V gives CDR1 LNHNV, CDR2 YYDKDF (reference sequence). V lost 1 base to trimming and J lost 7 bases, with 17 bases between them. The CDR3 is CATSRAGGAMRNEQFF. CDR3 coding DNA: TGTGCCACCAGCAGAGCAGGGGGGGCCATGAGGAATGAGCAGTTCTTC.

This chain connects TRBV28 to TRBJ2-5; 12 bases align to TRBD2. The CDR3 runs 15 residues. J was trimmed by 3 bases and V by 5 bases; bases with no gene match: 4. CDR1 is MDHEN and CDR2 is SYDVKM in the germline V gene. In DNA, the CDR3 is TGTGCCAGCAGTACCTGGACTAGCGGGAAAGAGACCCAGTACTTC. Protein product: CASSTWTSGKETQYF.

This clone was observed a single time. The CDR3 bases are TGTGCCAGCAGCTTAACGGGCAGCAGCACAGATACGCAGTATTTT. This translates into CASSLTGSSTDTQYF. The V and J genes are TRBV7-9 and TRBJ2-3; D not certain. The CDR3 length is 15 residues. Trimming removed 2 bases from V and 0 bases from J, with 9 bases in between. The germline V gene has CDR1 SEHNR and CDR2 FQNEAQ (reference sequence). Full variable domain (outside the CDR3, taken from reference TRBV7-9 and TRBJ2-3): DTGVSQNPRHKITKRGQNVTFRCDPISEHNRLYWYRQTLGQGPEFLTYFQNEAQLEKSRLLSDRFSAERPKGSFSTLEIQRTEQGDSAMYLCASSLTGSSTDTQYFGPGTRLTVL.

This chain links TRBV7-9 with TRBJ2-3, with D hard to call. The CDR3 is made up of 16 amino acids. The V and J ends lost 1 base and 2 bases respectively, with 13 bases between them. Germline lookup yields CDR1 SEHNR and CDR2 FQNEAQ (reference sequence). The CDR3 DNA is TGTGCCAGCAGCTTAGACGCCCCTAGTCACACAGATACGCAGTATTTT. It specifies CASSLDAPSHTDTQYF.

This clone is a singleton in its sample. The chain joins TRBV4-3 to TRBJ1-4; D call uncertain. The V and J ends lost 3 bases and 5 bases respectively, with 10 bases between them. The CDR3 covers 14 residues. The germline gives CDR1 LGHNA, CDR2 YSLEER. CDR3 sequence (DNA): TGCGCCAGCAGCCAGGCTCAGCTCAATGAAAAACTGTTTTTT. The encoded protein is CASSQAQLNEKLFF.